This T cell receptor (beta chain) was profiled in a study of blood T cell repertoires in COVID-19. Cohort allocation depended upon clinical history that participants reported. Symptom resolution, clearance, or two negative PCRs marked the recovered donors of Cohort 3. Profiling relied on immunoSEQ multiplex PCR, and the TCRdb table lists in-frame clones only, not all of them. The data contain some 250,000 clones, roughly four fifths of them singletons. Germline CDR1 and CDR2: MDHEN and SYDVKM. V shed 9 bases and J shed 3 bases, with 18 bases lying between them. This CDR3 has 14 amino acids. This clonotype was sampled from a middle-aged man who had recovered from COVID-19. The chain carries TRBV28 and TRBJ2-7; D possibly corresponds to TRBD2 (5 bases). Sequencing was performed on PBMCs or T cells enriched from blood (not recorded which). CDR3 sequence reads: CASSTPGGGYEQYF. In DNA form, the CDR3 reads TGTGCCAGTTCCACGCCGGGCGGAGGCTACGAGCAGTACTTC.